This is a list of T cell receptor beta chains from one sample in a study of esophageal squamous cell carcinoma under preoperative chemotherapy. MiXCR was run by TCRdb on the PCR reads, yielding one entry per CDR3 protein. The table shows about 30,000 distinct CDR3 sequences, with 40% to 60% occurring only once. This sample was obtained from a patient given preoperative chemotherapy. These receptors were taken from a human donor with esophageal squamous cell carcinoma. The donor label of this sample is uncertain. Both conserved end residues are part of each CDR3. The D gene is left open where the match is weak. Where a row states a size, it is once, few, many or the class of an expanded clone; other rows omit it.

V gene	clone size	J gene	D gene	CDR3 DNA	CDR3 protein
TRBV12-3/TRBV12-4	.	TRBJ2-3	TRBD1	TGTGCCAGCAGTGGCAGGGGGCGTTTCACAGGTACGCAGTATTTT	CASSGRGRFTGTQYF
TRBV7-2	.	TRBJ2-2	.	TGTGCCAGCACCACTAGGGGAACGAACACAGGTGAGCTGTATTTT	CASTTRGTNTGELYF
TRBV7-2	.	TRBJ2-7	TRBD2	TGTGCCAGCACCTGGGGCGGGGGTTCCTTCTACGAGCAGTACTTC	CASTWGGGSFYEQYF
TRBV7-3	.	TRBJ2-3	TRBD1	TGTGCCAGCAGCGCCACAGGGGTGTCAATCAAGGATACGCAGTATTTT	CASSATGVSIKDTQYF
TRBV28	.	TRBJ2-2	.	TGTGCCAGCAGTTCCCTAGGATGGGGCGGGAAAGGCGGGGAGCTGTTTTTT	CASSSLGWGGKGGELFF
TRBV10-3	.	TRBJ1-2	TRBD1	TGTGCCATCAGTGAGCGGACAGGGGGTCGCTATGGCTACACCTTC	CAISERTGGRYGYTF
TRBV7-8	medium-sized	TRBJ2-2	TRBD2	TGTGCCAGCACCCGTCGGGGAGGGAGGTCCGGGGAGCTGTTTTTT	CASTRRGGRSGELFF
TRBV3-1	.	TRBJ2-1	.	TGTGCCAGCAAAACTCAGGGGGGCAATGAGCAGTTCTTC	CASKTQGGNEQFF
TRBV7-2	medium-sized	TRBJ2-7	.	TGTGCCAGCAGCTTGGTAAGGAACGAGCAGTACTTC	CASSLVRNEQYF
TRBV19	.	TRBJ2-2	.	TGTGCCAGTAATAAGGTCGGGGAGCTGTTTTTT	CASNKVGELFF
TRBV7-9	medium-sized	TRBJ2-4	TRBD1	TGTGCCAGCAGAGCGGGACAGGGCATTCAGTACTTC	CASRAGQGIQYF
TRBV7-2	many	TRBJ2-7	TRBD2	TGTGCCAGCAGCCCACTGGGACTAGCGGGGGGGGCGAAAGTCTACGAGCAGTACTTC	CASSPLGLAGGAKVYEQYF
TRBV7-9	.	TRBJ2-1	.	TGTGCCAGCAGCCCGGAAAACAGCTACGAGCAGTTCTTC	CASSPENSYEQFF
TRBV7-2	.	TRBJ2-7	.	TGTGCCAGCGGGGGAGTAGGGGGACGGGACCCAGAGACGCAGTACTTC	CASGGVGGRDPETQYF
TRBV7-6	.	TRBJ2-4	.	TGTGCCAGCAGCTTGGGGGCGGGAGAGAAAAACATGCAGTATTTC	CASSLGAGEKNMQYF
TRBV7-2	.	TRBJ2-4	TRBD1	TGTGCCAGCCGCCCACAGGGGGTGAGAGCGAAAAATACGCAGTACTTC	CASRPQGVRAKNTQYF
TRBV7-2	many	TRBJ2-1	.	TGTGCCAGCAGCCCACAGCGCGGGGTGCACAATGAGCAGTTCTTC	CASSPQRGVHNEQFF
TRBV7-8	.	TRBJ2-3	.	TGTGCCAGCAGCCGAGGACTCAGCGGGTTGGGACGCACAGAGACGCAGTATTTC	CASSRGLSGLGRTETQYF
TRBV7-2	.	TRBJ2-3	.	TGTGCCAGCAGCACGGGGCTTAGCGCCAAAAATACGCAGTACTTT	CASSTGLSAKNTQYF
TRBV7-9	few	TRBJ2-3	TRBD1	TGTGCCAGCAGCCCAGACAGGGGATCGGATACGCAGTATTTT	CASSPDRGSDTQYF
TRBV7-2	once	TRBJ2-5	TRBD1	TGTGCCAGCAGCCCGGACAGGGGGGGTTGGACCCAGTACTTC	CASSPDRGGWTQYF
TRBV7-3	.	TRBJ2-5	TRBD2	TGTGCCAGCAGCGCCATGCCGGCGGGAGGTAACAAAGACATCCAGTACTTC	CASSAMPAGGNKDIQYF
TRBV7-2	few	TRBJ2-7	TRBD1	TGTGCCGGCAGGGGGCGGGGTCCCACAGAGACGCAGTACTTC	CAGRGRGPTETQYF
TRBV6-1	.	TRBJ2-1	TRBD2	TGTGCCAGCAGATCGACCGGGACTAGCGCCTACAATGAGCAGTTCTTC	CASRSTGTSAYNEQFF
TRBV7-8	.	TRBJ2-7	.	TGTGCCAGCAGCTTAGATTCGGGGAACGAGCAGTACTTC	CASSLDSGNEQYF
TRBV7-9	.	TRBJ2-5	TRBD2	TGTGCCAGCAGCTCAAGACTAGCGGGAGGGGGTAACCAAGAGACCCAGTACTTC	CASSSRLAGGGNQETQYF
TRBV7-8	.	TRBJ2-3	.	TGTGTGGGCAGCCTGGATGTCAGCACAGGTACGCTGTATTTT	CVGSLDVSTGTLYF
TRBV6-1	.	TRBJ2-7	.	TGTGCCCGCAGCCCGGGGCTAGGAGCCATAAATACGCAGTACTTC	CARSPGLGAINTQYF
TRBV12-3/TRBV12-4	.	TRBJ2-7	.	TGTGCCAGCAGTCGGACTAGAGGGGGATCCTACGAGCAGTACTTC	CASSRTRGGSYEQYF
TRBV12-3/TRBV12-4	.	TRBJ2-3	.	TGTGCCAGCACGGGGCAGGGACCCACAGATACGCAGTACTTT	CASTGQGPTDTQYF
TRBV7-9	.	TRBJ2-2	.	TGTGCCAGCAGTCAAAGTGGCGGGACAGCGAACACCGAGACGCTGTTTTTT	CASSQSGGTANTETLFF
TRBV7-3	.	TRBJ2-5	TRBD1	TGTGCCAGCAGGGGCACAGGGGGCCCAGTCCAAGAGACCCAGTACTTC	CASRGTGGPVQETQYF
TRBV7-2	few	TRBJ2-1	TRBD1	TGTGCCAGCAGCCCCAGACAGGGTTCCTACGAGCAGTTCTTC	CASSPRQGSYEQFF
TRBV18	.	TRBJ2-3	.	TGTGCCAGCTCACCACCCCGGGAGATGGGGATTACAGATACGCAGTATTTT	CASSPPREMGITDTQYF